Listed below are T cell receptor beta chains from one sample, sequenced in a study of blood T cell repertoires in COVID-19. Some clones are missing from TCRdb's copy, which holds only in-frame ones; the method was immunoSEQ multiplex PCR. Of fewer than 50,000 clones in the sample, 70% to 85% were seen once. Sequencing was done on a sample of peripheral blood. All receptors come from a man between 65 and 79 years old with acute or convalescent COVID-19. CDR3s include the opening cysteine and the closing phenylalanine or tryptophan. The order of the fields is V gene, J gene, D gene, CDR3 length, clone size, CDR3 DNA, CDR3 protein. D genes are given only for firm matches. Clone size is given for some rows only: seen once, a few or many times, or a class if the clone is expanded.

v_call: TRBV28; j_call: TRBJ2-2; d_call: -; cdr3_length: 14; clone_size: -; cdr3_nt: TGTGCCAGCCGACCTACCGGGGACACCGGGGAGCTGTTTTTT; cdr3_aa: CASRPTGDTGELFF
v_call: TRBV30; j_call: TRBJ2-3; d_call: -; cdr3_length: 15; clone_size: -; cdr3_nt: TGTGCCTGGAGTGTAGGCGGGGCCAGGGCAGATACGCAGTATTTT; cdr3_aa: CAWSVGGARADTQYF
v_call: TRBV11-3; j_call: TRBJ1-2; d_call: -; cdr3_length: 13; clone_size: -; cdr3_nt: TGTGCCAGCAGCTTAGAAGGAGGGAGGCTATACACCTTC; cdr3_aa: CASSLEGGRLYTF
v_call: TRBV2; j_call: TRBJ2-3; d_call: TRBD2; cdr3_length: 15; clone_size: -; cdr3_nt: TGTGCCAGCAAGCGGGACGGAATGATAACAGATACGCAGTATTTT; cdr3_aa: CASKRDGMITDTQYF
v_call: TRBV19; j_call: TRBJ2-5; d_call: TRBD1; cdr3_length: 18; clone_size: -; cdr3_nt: TGTGCCAGTAGTTCCCTCACCCAGGGGGCGCAAGTACAAGAGACCCAGTACTTC; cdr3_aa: CASSSLTQGAQVQETQYF
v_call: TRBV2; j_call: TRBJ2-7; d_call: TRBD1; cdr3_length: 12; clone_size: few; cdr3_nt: TGTGCCAGCAGTGCAGGGGGCAACGAGCAGTACTTC; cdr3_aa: CASSAGGNEQYF
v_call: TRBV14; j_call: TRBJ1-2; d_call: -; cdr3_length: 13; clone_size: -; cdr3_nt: TGTGCCAGCAGCCCCGACAGAGGTTATGGCTACACCTTC; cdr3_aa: CASSPDRGYGYTF
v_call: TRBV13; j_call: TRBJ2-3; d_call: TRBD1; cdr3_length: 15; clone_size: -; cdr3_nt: TGTGCCAGCAGCTCCCGGGACAGGGGGCCAGATACGCAGTATTTT; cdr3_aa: CASSSRDRGPDTQYF
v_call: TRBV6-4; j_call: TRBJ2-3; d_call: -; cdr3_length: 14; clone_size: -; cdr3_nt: TGTGCCAGCAGTGCGGGGGGCTCGACAGATACGCAGTATTTT; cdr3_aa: CASSAGGSTDTQYF
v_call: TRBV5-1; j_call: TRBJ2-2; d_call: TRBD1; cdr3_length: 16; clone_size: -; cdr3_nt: TGCGCCAGCAGCTTGGCCCGGGACAGGGTTCTCGGGGAGCTGTTTTTT; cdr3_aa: CASSLARDRVLGELFF
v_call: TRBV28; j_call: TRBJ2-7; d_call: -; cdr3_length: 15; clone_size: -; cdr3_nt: TGTGCCAGCAGCCCGAATCAGGTGAGCTCCTACGAGCAGTACTTC; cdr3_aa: CASSPNQVSSYEQYF
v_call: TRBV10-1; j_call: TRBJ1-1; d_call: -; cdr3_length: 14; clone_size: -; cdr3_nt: TGCGCCAGCAGTGCTTCAGGCTTAAACACTGAAGCTTTCTTT; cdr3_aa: CASSASGLNTEAFF
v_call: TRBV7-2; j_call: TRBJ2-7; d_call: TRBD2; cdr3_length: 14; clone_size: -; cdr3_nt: TGTGCCAGCAGCTTCCGGACTAGAAGTCACGAGCAGTACTTC; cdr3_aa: CASSFRTRSHEQYF
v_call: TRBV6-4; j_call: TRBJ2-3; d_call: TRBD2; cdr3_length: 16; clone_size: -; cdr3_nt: TGTGCCAGCAGTATAGGGGTCGGGGGGGCCGTAGATACGCAGTATTTT; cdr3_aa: CASSIGVGGAVDTQYF
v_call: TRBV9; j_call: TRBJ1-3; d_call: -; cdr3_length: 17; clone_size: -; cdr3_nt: TGTGCCAGCAGCTTAACCGGGAGTCAGAGCTCTGGAAACACCATATATTTT; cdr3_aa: CASSLTGSQSSGNTIYF
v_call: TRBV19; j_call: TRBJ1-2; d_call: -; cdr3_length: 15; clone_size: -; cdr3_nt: TGTGCCAGTAGTATAGCGGCACAGGCTAACTATGGCTACACCTTC; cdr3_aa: CASSIAAQANYGYTF
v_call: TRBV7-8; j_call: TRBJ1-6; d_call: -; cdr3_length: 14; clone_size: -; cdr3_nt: TGTGCCAGCAGCTTTTCGGTTTCGAATTCACCCCTCCACTTT; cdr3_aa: CASSFSVSNSPLHF
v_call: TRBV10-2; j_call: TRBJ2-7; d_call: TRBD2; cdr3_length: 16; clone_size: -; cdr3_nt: TGCGCCAGCAGTGACCCGGGGGGGAGAGGCTCCTACGAGCAGTACTTC; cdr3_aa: CASSDPGGRGSYEQYF